A single sample gave rise to the 17 T cell receptor beta chains below, sequenced in a study of yellow fever vaccine responses in identical twins. TCRdb processed the RT-PCR reads anew with MiXCR; each CDR3 protein has one entry. The sample includes 2,500 to 3,000 distinct CDR3 sequences, 80% to 90% seen only once; the top ten take around 1.5%. The specimen comprised T cells from blood (PBMCs), unsorted or a sorted subset (not recorded which), sampled before or after yellow fever vaccination (not recorded which). All receptors come from a female donor who received the yellow fever vaccine.

The chain employs TRBV5-4 and TRBJ2-7; no firm D call. Germline loops: CDR1 SGHNT, CDR2 YYREEE (reference sequence). The V end lost 0 bases, the J end lost 3 bases, and 7 bases lay between the germline ends. The CDR3 totals 13 residues. The CDR3 coding sequence is TGTGCCAGCAGCTTGGCGGCCAACTACGAGCAGTACTTC. Its translation: CASSLAANYEQYF.

The chain is built from TRBV7-9 and TRBJ2-3, with D perhaps TRBD2 (6 bases). The CDR3 consists of 15 residues. Trimming left V 3 bases short and J 5 bases short, with 15 bases between. Germline CDR1 reads SEHNR; CDR2 reads FQNEAQ (reference sequence). CDR3 nucleotides: TGTGCCAGCAGCTTGCCGCCCACCGGGGGAGATACGCAGTATTTT. Its protein is CASSLPPTGGDTQYF.

V is TRBV10-3 and J is TRBJ1-1; D not resolved. This CDR3 spans 13 amino acids. CDR1 and CDR2 (germline): ENHRY, SYGVKD. The V end was cut by 4 bases, the J end by 1 base, with 7 bases between. In DNA form, the CDR3 reads TGTGCCATCAGTGTGGCGGAGAACACTGAAGCTTTCTTT. The encoded protein is CAISVAENTEAFF.

The chain combines TRBV14 with TRBJ1-1, with 7 bases fitting TRBD1. Germline CDR1 SGHDN, CDR2 FVKESK. The CDR3 is 14 residues long. V shed 4 bases and J 0 bases; nucleotides not matched to a gene: 2. The CDR3 sequence: CASSPQGLNTEAFF. In DNA, the CDR3 is TGTGCCAGCAGCCCACAGGGGTTGAACACTGAAGCTTTCTTT.

This chain links TRBV18 with TRBJ2-4, with 10 bases aligning to TRBD1. The junction had 8 bases not matched to a gene; V was cut back by 6 bases and J by 6 bases. CDR1 is KGHSH and CDR2 is LQKENI in the germline V gene. The CDR3 has 15 residues. The CDR3 loop is CASSPGQGTRNIQYF. CDR3 DNA sequence: TGTGCCAGCTCCCCGGGACAGGGGACGAGAAACATTCAGTACTTC.

The chain couples TRBV24-1 to TRBJ2-1; D gene ambiguous. The germline V and J ends were trimmed by 3 bases and 7 bases, with 12 bases remaining between them. Germline V CDR1 and CDR2: KGHDR, SFDVKD. The CDR3 totals 14 residues. The CDR3 is CATSDGGYWNEQFF. For the CDR3, the DNA is TGTGCCACCAGTGATGGTGGGTATTGGAATGAGCAGTTCTTC.

The chain employs TRBV18 and TRBJ2-3; D is ambiguous. V was shortened by 3 bases and J by 2 bases, with 12 bases between the two germline ends. CDR1 is KGHSH, CDR2 LQKENI, per germline. The CDR3 loop spans 15 amino acids. CDR3 nucleotide sequence: TGTGCCAGCTCACCGCCAACAGTTTTCACAGATACGCAGTATTTT. The encoded protein is CASSPPTVFTDTQYF.

The rearrangement uses TRBV20-1 and TRBJ1-5; no clear D. Germline V CDR1 and CDR2: DFQATT, SNEGSKA (reference sequence). The V gene lost 5 bases and the J gene lost 0 bases, with 20 bases spanning the gap. The CDR3 totals 17 residues. This CDR3 is CSAGRRALVDSNQPQHF. CDR3 nucleotide sequence: TGCAGTGCTGGCCGGAGAGCGCTAGTGGATAGCAATCAGCCCCAGCATTTT.

V and J are TRBV6-2 or TRBV6-3 and TRBJ1-5; D ambiguous. Germline values: CDR1 MNHEY, CDR2 SVGEGT. This CDR3 contains 13 residues. Trimming cost V 6 bases and J 3 bases, with 9 bases left between them. CDR3 in DNA: TGTGCCAGCAGAAACGGTTACAATCAGCCCCAGCATTTT. This translates into CASRNGYNQPQHF.

The chain couples TRBV29-1 to TRBJ1-2; TRBD1 might be the D (6 bases). The V end was cut by 0 bases, the J end by 8 bases, with 10 bases between. Germline lookup yields CDR1 SQVTM and CDR2 ANQGSEA. CDR3 length: 12 residues. The CDR3 region is CSVEERGVGYTF. The CDR3, as DNA: TGCAGCGTTGAAGAAAGGGGGGTCGGCTACACCTTC.

V and J are TRBV6-2 or TRBV6-3 and TRBJ1-3; D gene ambiguous. Trimming left V 4 bases short and J 2 bases short, with 9 bases between. The germline gives CDR1 MNHEY, CDR2 SVGEGT. The CDR3 is 14 amino acids. CDR3: CASSFSQAGNTIYF. The CDR3 DNA reads as TGTGCCAGCAGTTTCAGTCAGGCTGGAAACACCATATATTTT.

This chain uses TRBV2 with TRBJ2-1, with a tentative D call TRBD1 (5 bases). The CDR3 spans 13 residues. Germline CDR1 and CDR2: SNHLY and FYNNEI. V dropped 8 bases and J dropped 3 bases, with 11 bases sitting between them. CDR3 bases: TGTGCCAGCGCGACAGATTTCTACAATGAGCAGTTCTTC. Protein: CASATDFYNEQFF.

This chain uses TRBV10-3 with TRBJ1-2, with D perhaps matching TRBD1 (6 bases). The germline V gene encodes CDR1 ENHRY and CDR2 SYGVKD. The CDR3 contains 14 residues. V was pared by 3 bases and J by 0 bases, with 8 bases between. The CDR3 reads CAISEQGANYGYTF. CDR3 DNA sequence: TGTGCCATCAGTGAACAGGGAGCTAACTATGGCTACACCTTC.

The rearrangement joins TRBV7-9 to TRBJ2-5; 7 positions agree with TRBD1. V lost 7 bases, J lost 5 bases, and 4 bases stayed unmatched. The germline CDR1 and CDR2 sequences are SEHNR and FQNEAQ (reference sequence). The CDR3 totals 12 residues. This chain's CDR3 is CASTDRDETQYF. The CDR3 DNA sequence: TGTGCCAGCACCGACAGGGATGAGACCCAGTACTTC.

This chain links TRBV12-3 or TRBV12-4 with TRBJ2-5; TRBD2 aligns across 8 bases. Trimming took 4 bases from V and 2 from J; bases not matched to a gene: 6. This CDR3 contains 15 residues. CDR3 amino acids: CASSSRGGTQETQYF. CDR3 in DNA: TGTGCCAGCAGTTCTCGCGGGGGGACTCAAGAGACCCAGTACTTC.

CDR3 bases: TGCGCCAGCAGCCAAGATATAGCGGGGGGGACCGGGGAGCTGTTTTTT. It is translated as CASSQDIAGGTGELFF. V usage is TRBV4-1 and J usage is TRBJ2-2, with 11 bases aligning to TRBD2. The CDR3 has 16 residues. Germline CDR1 and CDR2: MGHRA and YSYEKL. V was clipped by 0 bases and J by 5 bases; unmatched bases: 2.

The chain uses TRBV2 and TRBJ2-1; TRBD1 agrees at 8 bases. V was clipped by 4 bases and J by 7 bases; unmatched bases: 3. CDR1 is SNHLY, CDR2 FYNNEI, per germline. The CDR3 consists of 13 residues. CDR3 in amino acids: CASSGQGRNEQFF. The CDR3 nucleotides read TGTGCCAGCAGTGGACAGGGGAGAAATGAGCAGTTCTTC.